Listed below are T cell receptor beta chains from one sample, sequenced in a study of cytotoxic CD8 clonotypes in ibrutinib-treated CLL. Sequencing was performed with immunoSEQ multiplex PCR; in TCRdb, only in-frame clones are kept and a portion is missing. The profile shows 200,000 to 250,000 clones, approximately 75% of them singletons. The sample in question was PBMCs, obtained after 12 months of ibrutinib treatment. The receptors here all came from a human donor with chronic lymphocytic leukemia. CDR3s include the opening cysteine and the closing phenylalanine or tryptophan. The D gene is left open where the match is weak.

j_call cdr3_length v_call d_call cdr3_aa
TRBJ2-6 15 TRBV7-9 - CASSPVRAGANVLTF
TRBJ1-2 14 TRBV6-5 TRBD1 CASRQGASNYGYTF
TRBJ1-5 16 TRBV19 - CASSTLGGGANQPQHF
TRBJ2-3 14 TRBV6-1 - CASSGGLNTDTQYF
TRBJ1-6 14 TRBV6-1 - CASSESLSNSPLHF
TRBJ2-1 14 TRBV27 - CATGRRGMADEQFF
TRBJ1-6 15 TRBV14 TRBD1 CASSQPGQGNSPLHF
TRBJ2-4 15 TRBV6-1 - CASSVRQGSQNIQYF
TRBJ2-3 15 TRBV25-1 TRBD1 CASSVPGTGEDTQYF
TRBJ2-7 14 TRBV7-9 TRBD1 CASSFAGTGDEQYF
TRBJ1-5 14 TRBV27 - CASSFGQGNQPQHF
TRBJ2-5 18 TRBV25-1 TRBD2 CASSESLAGGSGEETQYF
TRBJ2-1 14 TRBV5-4 - CASSLSPEYNEQFF
TRBJ2-5 15 TRBV18 - CASSQARVYQETQYF
TRBJ1-2 15 TRBV14 TRBD1 CASSQEGDRGNGYTF
TRBJ1-5 14 TRBV2 TRBD1 CASSATGGFQPQHF
TRBJ1-4 15 TRBV9 TRBD1 CASSVAATGGEKLFF
TRBJ2-1 22 TRBV5-1 - CASSSTEAGQGPSGSRNNEQFF
TRBJ2-3 14 TRBV9 TRBD2 CASSVSGRVDTQYF
TRBJ1-1 15 TRBV5-1 - CASSVASGTNTEAFF
TRBJ2-3 11 TRBV2 - CASSDGDTQYF
TRBJ1-1 13 TRBV5-5 - CASSFDSYTEAFF
TRBJ2-2 15 TRBV27 TRBD1 CASSPGTGGIGELFF
TRBJ1-2 15 TRBV19 - CASSIFTAAGGGYTF
TRBJ2-2 18 TRBV25-1 TRBD1 CASSGGTGGSWYTGELFF
TRBJ1-1 14 TRBV6-5 TRBD1 CASRPTGENTEAFF
TRBJ1-2 14 TRBV2 TRBD1 CASSQGDREIGYTF
TRBJ2-3 15 TRBV19 TRBD1 CASSSVEGAHNTQYF
TRBJ2-7 14 TRBV5-6 TRBD2 CASSSGLARYEQYF
TRBJ2-7 15 TRBV28 TRBD2 CASSLGGSGLYEQYF
TRBJ2-5 13 TRBV5-1 - CASSLWTLGTQYF
TRBJ2-7 14 TRBV19 - CASSILFGPYEQYF
TRBJ1-2 15 TRBV27 TRBD1 CASSIYRGQPYGYTF
TRBJ1-1 17 TRBV6-1 - CASSEARQAAANTEAFF
TRBJ2-6 18 TRBV2 TRBD2 CASVIGLAGSSGANVLTF
TRBJ2-3 14 TRBV7-6 TRBD2 CASSPREGPDTQYF
TRBJ2-5 14 TRBV11-1 - CASSRRVNRETQYF
TRBJ2-3 12 TRBV6-5 - CASSSTADTQYF
TRBJ2-7 14 TRBV28 TRBD1 CASSPGTGVDEQYF
TRBJ1-4 12 TRBV9 - CASSVGGGKLFF
TRBJ2-3 12 TRBV30 TRBD1 CAWNRGADTQYF
TRBJ2-7 16 TRBV7-3 TRBD1 CASSLSGTGSSYEQYF
TRBJ2-1 12 TRBV28 - CASRLWGNEQFF
TRBJ2-7 14 TRBV7-3 - CASSPTGTTGEQYF
TRBJ2-5 17 TRBV9 - CASSEEPSLASQETQYF
TRBJ2-2 15 TRBV7-2 - CASSLAGLGAGELFF
TRBJ2-3 19 TRBV19 - CASSISEGLRWVCTDTQYF
TRBJ2-5 17 TRBV5-1 TRBD2 CASSLVGASGGRETQYF
TRBJ1-5 13 TRBV18 - CASSPGGKQPQHF
TRBJ2-2 15 TRBV29-1 - CSVERRGTNTGELFF
TRBJ2-1 17 TRBV5-1 TRBD2 CASSPDPGTSLNNEQFF
TRBJ2-2 13 TRBV5-5 - CASSAYRTGELFF
TRBJ1-1 14 TRBV5-1 - CASSLGPGSTEAFF
TRBJ1-1 15 TRBV6-1 TRBD1 CASSGGDSMNTEAFF